This passage covers 3 T cell receptor beta chains from one sample sequenced in a study of naive and memory T cell subsets. Regarding the study as a whole: Especially in CD8 cells, naive repertoires contained a few larger clonotypes, possibly CD45RA-re-expressing memory cells.

Both TRBC1 and TRBC2 were covered by a beta constant-region primer of two equimolar oligonucleotides. Four rounds of PCR amplified the ligated cDNA using nested alpha and beta constant-region primers plus SP2. One entry per CDR3 protein, called by TCRdb with MiXCR from the UMI-ligation and nested PCR reads. The sample lists 150,000 or so distinct CDR3 sequences; 20% to 25% were seen once. The antigens these receptors bind are not known. Sequenced: naive CD4+ T cells from blood. Source of these receptors: a human donor in good health.

This clonotype was seen a handful of times. The CDR3 sequence is CASSLFTGALENTEAFF. CDR3 DNA: TGTGCCAGCAGCTTATTCACGGGGGCTTTGGAGAACACTGAAGCTTTCTTT. The chain has TRBV7-6 and TRBJ1-1; a weak D match, TRBD1 (6 bases). The CDR3 consists of 17 residues. Germline V gene data show CDR1 as SGHVS and CDR2 as FNYEAQ. V was shortened by 2 bases and J by 1 base, with 17 bases between the two germline ends.

This clonotype was detected many times. V is TRBV6-5 and J is TRBJ2-7; TRBD2 matches 7 bases. The CDR3 runs to 14 residues. The J segment lost 0 bases and the V segment lost 4 bases, leaving 3 bases of the junction unmatched. Germline CDR1 is MNHEY and CDR2 is SVGAGI. CDR3 protein: CASSSPGGSYEQYF. The CDR3 coding sequence is TGTGCCAGCAGTTCCCCGGGGGGCTCCTACGAGCAGTACTTC.

The chain combines TRBV29-1 with TRBJ2-1; 9 nucleotides agree with TRBD1. V lost 6 bases, J lost 3 bases, and 6 bases stayed unmatched. Germline CDR1 and CDR2: SQVTM and ANQGSEA. This CDR3 spans 14 amino acids. DNA for the CDR3: TGCAGCGTAGAACCGGGACAGGGCTACAATGAGCAGTTCTTC. It encodes CSVEPGQGYNEQFF.